This T cell receptor beta chain was captured by sequencing in a study of PD-1 blockade in classical Hodgkin lymphoma. Study findings and constraints: Reports indicated that newly diagnosed patients had lower baseline TCR diversity than healthy donors did.

Concerning this clone itself: Its antigen is as yet unknown.

Sequencing used immunoSEQ multiplex PCR; TCRdb keeps in-frame clones, though not all of them. Of more than 25,000 clones listed, 89% are singletons. This CDR3 comprises 17 residues. CDR1 and CDR2 (germline): SGHAT, FQNNGV. V dropped 0 bases and J dropped 5; count of bases not matched to a gene: 8. Time point defined: newly diagnosed, previously untreated cHL patient sample. Magnetic negative selection served to purify CD4+ T cells out of PBMCs that had been thawed. Comparators were PBMCs taken from newly diagnosed, untreated classical Hodgkin lymphoma. V and J are TRBV11-2 and TRBJ2-1, with TRBD2 matching over 9 bases. Sequencing was carried out using CD4+ T cells from blood. The source is a human donor with classical Hodgkin lymphoma. The CDR3 sequence: CASSLEGVTSGNNEQFF. The CDR3, as DNA: TGTGCCAGCAGCTTAGAGGGGGTGACTAGCGGAAACAATGAGCAGTTCTTC.